The 8 T cell receptor beta chains in this list originate from one sample, sequenced in a study of vaccination and CD4 T cells after COVID-19. Sequencing of the DNA from cultured CD4+ T cells was carried out with the Oncomine TCR Beta short-read assay. TCRdb ran MiXCR on the PCR reads and lists one entry per CDR3 protein. The sample includes some 3,300 distinct CDR3 sequences, around 17% of them seen just once. Their recognized antigens are unknown. Regarding treatment: roughly nine-day PBMC culture with coronavirus spike peptide pools or control peptides (ViraFEST assay). The material sequenced was CD4+ T cells from blood, cultured in vitro. The receptor set was obtained from a human donor who had recovered from COVID-19.

The genes are TRBV18 and TRBJ1-3; D is uncertain. V lost 2 bases, J lost 4 bases, and 6 bases lay in between. This CDR3 is built from 13 residues. Germline V lookup: CDR1 KGHSH, CDR2 LQKENI. CDR3 loop: CASSPGSGNTIYF. As DNA, the CDR3 is TGTGCCAGCTCACCAGGGTCCGGAAACACCATATATTTT.

The gene calls are TRBV7-2 and TRBJ1-2, with a weak D call TRBD1 (6 bases). Germline values: CDR1 SGHTA, CDR2 FQGNSA. The CDR3 totals 15 residues. Deletions cut 7 bases from V and 5 bases from J, with 20 bases between. The CDR3 spells CASTTYLRGVYGYTF. As DNA, the CDR3 is TGTGCCAGCACCACGTACCTAAGGGGGGTATATGGCTACACCTTC.

This CDR3 is CASRQTGLGYGYTF. In DNA, the CDR3 is TGTGCCAGCAGGCAGACAGGGTTGGGCTATGGCTACACCTTC. The chain is built from TRBV12-3 or TRBV12-4 and TRBJ1-2; 7 bases match TRBD1. With V trimmed by 6 bases and J by 4 bases, 8 bases remained unmatched. The CDR3 length is 14 residues.

This clonotype rates as medium-sized. The V call is TRBV7-9, the J call TRBJ1-1, with D possibly being TRBD1 (5 bases). The V gene's germline CDR1 is SEHNR and CDR2 FQNEAQ (reference sequence). Trimming pared 1 base from V and 0 bases from J, leaving 9 bases between. CDR3 length: 15 residues. CDR3 amino acids: CASSLVWTLNTEAFF. The CDR3 DNA sequence: TGTGCCAGCAGCTTAGTTTGGACACTGAACACTGAAGCTTTCTTT.

CDR3 nucleotide sequence: TGTGCCAGCAGCTTAGATCTCGATGATGGCTACACCTTC. Residues: CASSLDLDDGYTF. V is TRBV11-2 and J is TRBJ1-2, with D unclear. Germline V gives CDR1 SGHAT, CDR2 FQNNGV. CDR3 length: 13 amino acids. V was shortened by 0 bases and J by 6 bases, with 8 bases between the two germline ends.

The chain is built from TRBV6-2 or TRBV6-3 and TRBJ1-1; D is possibly TRBD1 (5 bases). CDR3 length equals 14 residues. Per germline, CDR1 MNHEY and CDR2 SVGEGT. V lost 8 bases, J lost 5 bases, and 18 bases lay in between. The CDR3: CASRAGDLNTEAFF. In DNA, the CDR3 is TGTGCCAGCCGTGCGGGGGATTTAAATACTGAAGCTTTCTTT.

This chain links TRBV30 with TRBJ2-5; D is unresolved. V was cut by 0 bases and J by 9 bases, with 14 bases left in between. The CDR3 loop spans 13 amino acids. CDR1 is GTSNPN, CDR2 SVGIG, per germline (reference sequence). CDR3 loop: CAWSVRPTGPQYF. CDR3 bases: TGTGCCTGGAGTGTACGGCCCACCGGTCCCCAGTACTTC.

The chain recombines TRBV19 with TRBJ1-3; D uncertain. This CDR3 contains 13 residues. In germline, CDR1 is LNHDA, CDR2 SQIVND (reference sequence). Trimming took off 6 bases at V and 0 bases at J, with 6 bases between the two ends. The CDR3 sequence is CASRSTSGNTIYF. DNA of the CDR3: TGTGCCAGTAGATCGACCTCTGGAAACACCATATATTTT. Full variable domain (outside the CDR3, taken from reference TRBV19 and TRBJ1-3): DGGITQSPKYLFRKEGQNVTLSCEQNLNHDAMYWYRQDPGQGLRLIYYSQIVNDFQKGDIAEGYSVSREKKESFPLTVTSAQKNPTAFYLCASRSTSGNTIYFGEGSWLTVV.